The 4 T cell receptor beta chains in this list originate from one sample, sequenced in a study of blood T cell repertoires in COVID-19. The method was immunoSEQ multiplex PCR; TCRdb's version includes in-frame clones alone and lacks a portion of them. Here the sample spans around 100,000 clones, 70% to 90% being singletons. Sequencing used peripheral blood. The receptors derive from a man between 35 and 55 years old with acute or convalescent COVID-19.

The V gene is TRBV7-6, the J gene TRBJ2-7, with a tentative D call TRBD2 (6 bases). The length of the CDR3 is 14 residues. The V end was cut by 5 bases, the J end by 7 bases, with 18 bases between. CDR1 and CDR2 from the germline V gene are SGHVS and FNYEAQ. This CDR3 reads CASSISGGLGEQYF. CDR3 bases: TGTGCCAGCAGCATCTCCGGAGGGCTTGGTGAGCAGTACTTC.

The rearrangement joins TRBV7-9 to TRBJ1-4, with a possible D match to TRBD1 (6 bases). CDR1 SEHNR and CDR2 FQNEAQ come from the germline V gene (reference sequence). The germline V and J ends were trimmed by 2 bases and 7 bases, with 14 bases remaining between them. The CDR3 runs to 15 residues. The CDR3 region has the DNA TGTGCCAGCAGCTTAACCTCGACAGGTAGTGAAAAACTGTTTTTT. Its protein is CASSLTSTGSEKLFF. Complete variable domain (other parts from reference TRBV7-9 and TRBJ1-4): DTGVSQNPRHKITKRGQNVTFRCDPISEHNRLYWYRQTLGQGPEFLTYFQNEAQLEKSRLLSDRFSAERPKGSFSTLEIQRTEQGDSAMYLCASSLTSTGSEKLFFGSGTQLSVL.

For the CDR3, the DNA is TGTGCCAGCACCCAGACAGGGGCTAATCAGCCCCAGCATTTT. Amino acids: CASTQTGANQPQHF. The chain combines TRBV6-5 with TRBJ1-5, with TRBD1 matching 8 bases. The J segment lost 4 bases and the V segment lost 7 bases, leaving 6 bases of the junction unmatched. This CDR3 spans 14 amino acids. The V gene's germline CDR1 is MNHEY and CDR2 SVGAGI.

The chain combines TRBV11-3 with TRBJ2-1; the D gene is possibly TRBD2 (5 bases). The ends were cut back, 2 bases at V and 8 bases at J, with 13 bases in the middle. Germline V gene data show CDR1 as SGHNT and CDR2 as YENEEA. This CDR3 region has 14 residues. CDR3 in amino acids: CASSLNLGSYEQFF. In DNA, the CDR3 is TGTGCCAGCAGCTTAAACCTAGGGAGTTATGAGCAGTTCTTC.